Here is one TCR beta chain with its context. Its target is not known. The source of the sample is a study of CD8 T cells in ankylosing spondylitis. Study results and caveats: Within ankylosing spondylitis blood, a TCR beta motif made up of under 10 highly homologous variants appeared to be characteristic. Researchers reportedly found disease-linked clones significantly enriched in matched ankylosing spondylitis synovial fluid.

V was pared by 5 bases and J by 7 bases, with 26 bases between. Germline V gives CDR1 DFQATT, CDR2 SNEGSKA (reference sequence). This CDR3 has 16 residues. TCRdb recomputed calls from the 5' RACE reads with MiXCR, one row per CDR3 protein. The sample contains about 540,000 distinct CDR3 sequences, 12% of which appear only once. This chain connects TRBV20-1 to TRBJ1-2; possibly TRBD1 for D (6 bases). The sequence came from a male donor with ankylosing spondylitis. Material for sequencing was blood, either unsorted or a sorted T cell fraction (not recorded which). The CDR3 region has the DNA TGCAGTGCTCCCGACGGTCGTGACAGGACCACTGGTGGCTACACCTTC. Amino acids: CSAPDGRDRTTGGYTF.